What follows are 11 T cell receptor beta chains derived from one specimen sequenced in a study of T-cell reconstitution after alpha-beta-depleted transplantation in children. As it was prepared, the TCRbeta library received unique molecular identifiers. MiXCR, run by TCRdb on the PCR reads, gives a single entry per CDR3 protein. The repertoire holds some 290,000 distinct CDR3 sequences, roughly 25% seen once, with approximately 11% in the top ten. This specimen was PBMCs, mostly from graft donor cells, taken 180 days after TCRalphabeta/CD19-depleted stem cell transplant. The receptors here all came from a male patient between 5 and 17 years old who had a stem cell transplant for acute lymphoblastic leukemia, so the T cells may come from the graft donor.

The CDR3 bases are TGTGCCAGCAGTCCGGGGTGGCAGTACTTC. Translation: CASSPGWQYF. The chain uses TRBV2 and TRBJ2-7, with a tentative D call TRBD2 (5 bases). Trimming shortened V by 5 bases and J by 9 bases, and 8 bases separated the two germline ends. The CDR3 sequence is 10 residues long. The germline V gene has CDR1 SNHLY and CDR2 FYNNEI.

This clonotype was observed a handful of times. The chain recombines TRBV27 with TRBJ2-7; TRBD1 aligns across 11 bases. Germline V gene data show CDR1 as MNHEY and CDR2 as SMNVEV (reference sequence). V shed 2 bases, J shed 6 bases, and the junction held 6 bases outside the gene matches. The CDR3 contains 15 residues. The CDR3 bases are TGTGCCAGCAGTTTAAGGGACAGGGGGTCAGGCGAGCAGTACTTC. This sequence encodes CASSLRDRGSGEQYF.

The J gene is TRBJ2-1, the V gene TRBV6-1; a weak D match, TRBD2 (5 bases). The V gene lost 7 bases and the J gene lost 3 bases, with 16 bases spanning the gap. The CDR3 length is 15 residues. Germline CDR1 MNHNS, CDR2 SASEGT. The CDR3 protein is CASNTDGNLYNEQFF. The CDR3 coding sequence is TGTGCCAGCAACACGGACGGGAACCTCTACAATGAGCAGTTCTTC.

The chain employs TRBV2 and TRBJ1-2; D call uncertain. CDR3 length: 17 residues. The V gene's germline CDR1 is SNHLY and CDR2 FYNNEI. V lost 5 bases and J lost 3, with 22 bases in between. The CDR3 DNA reads TGTGCCAGCAGTCAATCTTGGGCGTGGGGTTCCTACTATGGCTACACCTTC. Translation gives CASSQSWAWGSYYGYTF.

This clonotype was observed a few times. The chain combines TRBV3-1 with TRBJ2-7; tentatively, D is TRBD2 (6 bases). Trimming left V 1 base short and J 7 bases short, with 14 bases between. The length of the CDR3 is 14 residues. Per the germline V gene, CDR1 is LGHDT and CDR2 is YNNKEL (reference sequence). The CDR3 is CASSQVREVEEQYF. In DNA form, the CDR3 reads TGTGCCAGCAGCCAAGTCAGGGAGGTTGAAGAGCAGTACTTC.

This clonotype was recorded once. The chain uses TRBV6-5 and TRBJ1-5; a weak D match, TRBD1 (5 bases). V dropped 0 bases and J dropped 3 bases, with 12 bases sitting between them. This CDR3 spans 16 amino acids. CDR1 is MNHEY and CDR2 is SVGAGI in the germline V gene. CDR3 amino acids: CASSYSTVRPNQPQHF. CDR3 DNA: TGTGCCAGCAGTTACTCGACAGTAAGACCCAATCAGCCCCAGCATTTT.

This clonotype has more than one count but fewer than ten. The chain recombines TRBV9 with TRBJ2-1, with 14 bases that match TRBD2. Germline assignment: CDR1 SGDLS and CDR2 YYNGEE. The CDR3 totals 16 residues. Trimming took 3 bases from V and 4 from J; bases not matched to a gene: 3. The CDR3 is CASSAWTSGRYNEQFF. CDR3 sequence (DNA): TGTGCCAGCAGCGCCTGGACTAGCGGGAGGTACAATGAGCAGTTCTTC.

With regard to this clonotype: One base away lies a much larger clone, so this may be a sequencing read error. The CDR3: CVTSDLRDEQFF. As DNA, the CDR3 is TGTGTCACCAGTGATTTAAGGGATGAGCAGTTCTTC. The rearrangement links TRBV24-1 to TRBJ2-1; D is unclear. CDR1 KGHDR and CDR2 SFDVKD come from the germline V gene. CDR3 length: 12 residues.

This clonotype was found once. V and J are TRBV7-6 and TRBJ2-2, with D perhaps TRBD2 (6 bases). The V end lost 6 bases, the J end lost 7 bases, and 15 bases lay between the germline ends. Per the germline V gene, CDR1 is SGHVS and CDR2 is FNYEAQ. The CDR3 is 14 amino acids. The CDR3 DNA is TGTGCCAGCAGATCCGGGACTGTTGGCGGGGAGCTGTTTTTT. This encodes CASRSGTVGGELFF.

Details on this clonotype: This could be a read error, since a much larger clone is one nucleotide away. The chain combines TRBV25-1 with TRBJ1-2; TRBD1 agrees at 8 bases. The CDR3 spans 13 residues. V lost 6 bases to trimming and J lost 12 bases; unmatched junction nucleotides: 12. Germline lookup yields CDR1 MGHDK and CDR2 SYGVNS. In nucleotides, the CDR3 is TGTGCCAGCAGAGACAGGGGTCCCGGGGGCGACACCTTC. Protein sequence: CASRDRGPGGDTF.

This clonotype has just a few counts. V usage is TRBV12-3 or TRBV12-4 and J usage is TRBJ1-4; tentative D call: TRBD1 (5 bases). The length of the CDR3 is 19 residues. V lost 0 bases and J lost 8, with 25 bases in between. The CDR3: CASSLARRGLRVSEEKLFF. The CDR3 DNA reads as TGTGCCAGCAGTTTAGCGCGGAGGGGTCTCAGGGTTAGCGAAGAAAAACTGTTTTTT.